This TCR beta chain comes out of a study of cytomegalovirus exposure and HLA in healthy donors. Trimming cost V 6 bases and J 7 bases; bases outside gene matches: 10. There are 16 residues in the CDR3. Germline assignment: CDR1 MNHEY and CDR2 SMNVEV (reference sequence). For this clone: Its cognate antigen is unknown.

60 Vbeta and 13 Jbeta primers were used in PCR. Measured with immunoSEQ multiplex PCR; TCRdb has only the in-frame clones, and not every one. Of about 55,000 clones listed, 75% to 80% are singletons. Study outcomes and limitations: The investigators catalogued 150 or so TCR beta chains as cytomegalovirus-associated. Per a later analysis, HLA-associated TCR beta chains showed more clonal expansion than other, equally common TCR beta chains. Most TCR sequences were rare, but some public TCRs occurred in many donors.

The sequenced sample was PBMCs. This chain links TRBV27 with TRBJ1-6; TRBD1 matches 9 bases. This TCR was sampled from a female donor in good health and CMV-seronegative. This chain's CDR3 is CASSLLPGQGNSPLHF. CDR3 coding DNA: TGTGCCAGCAGCTTACTGCCGGGACAGGGCAATTCACCCCTCCACTTT.